The clone carrying this T cell receptor (beta chain) was counted once. These data come from a study of cytomegalovirus exposure and HLA in healthy donors. The PCR had 60 Vbeta and 13 Jbeta primers. The method was immunoSEQ multiplex PCR; TCRdb's version includes in-frame clones alone and lacks a portion of them. Here the sample spans 150,000 to 200,000 clones, 80% being singletons. The TCR originated in a man aged 30-40 years in good health and CMV-seropositive. The sample comprised PBMCs.

The CDR3 protein is CASRLAGGADTQYF. CDR3 DNA sequence: TGTGCCAGCAGGCTAGCGGGGGGGGCAGATACGCAGTATTTT. This chain uses TRBV2 with TRBJ2-3; 12 bases are a match to TRBD2. The ends lost 6 bases at V and 4 bases at J; junction bases unmatched: 2. Germline CDR1 reads SNHLY; CDR2 reads FYNNEI. The length of the CDR3 is 14 residues.